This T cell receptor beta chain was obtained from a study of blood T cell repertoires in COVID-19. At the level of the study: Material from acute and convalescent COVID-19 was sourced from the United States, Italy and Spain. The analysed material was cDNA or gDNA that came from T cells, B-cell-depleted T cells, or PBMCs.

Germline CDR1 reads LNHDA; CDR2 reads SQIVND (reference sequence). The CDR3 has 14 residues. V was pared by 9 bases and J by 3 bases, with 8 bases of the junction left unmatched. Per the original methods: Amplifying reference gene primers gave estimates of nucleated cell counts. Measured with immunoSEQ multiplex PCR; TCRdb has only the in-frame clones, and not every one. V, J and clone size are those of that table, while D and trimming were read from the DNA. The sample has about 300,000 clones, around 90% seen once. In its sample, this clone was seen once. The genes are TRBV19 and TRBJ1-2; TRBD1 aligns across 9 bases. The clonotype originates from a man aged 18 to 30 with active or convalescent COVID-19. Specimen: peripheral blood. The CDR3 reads CASEPGQGDYGYTF. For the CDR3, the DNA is TGTGCCAGCGAACCGGGACAGGGAGACTATGGCTACACCTTC.